A single sample gave rise to the 28 T cell receptor beta chains below, sequenced in a study of shared clonotypes between healthy human individuals. The protocol was immunoSEQ multiplex PCR, while the TCRdb copy is restricted to in-frame clones and leaves out a portion. The table includes 550,000 to 850,000 clones, 74% detected once. Specimen: memory CD4+ T cells sorted from blood. Subset described: CD45RA-negative fraction. The receptors were sampled from a woman younger than 45 in good health.

This chain joins TRBV19 and TRBJ2-5, with D perhaps TRBD2 (6 bases). The germline V gene has CDR1 LNHDA and CDR2 SQIVND (reference sequence). The CDR3 runs 14 residues. V lost 0 bases, J lost 7 bases, and 12 bases lay in between. CDR3 DNA sequence: TGTGCCAGTAGTATAGACCCCCGGAGGGGGACCCAGTACTTC. Translating gives CASSIDPRRGTQYF.

The V call is TRBV5-1, the J call TRBJ2-5; D tentatively fits TRBD1 or TRBD2 (6 bases each). Germline CDR1 reads SGHRS; CDR2 reads YFSETQ. The CDR3 is 14 amino acids. Trimming removed 4 bases at V and 5 bases at J, with 15 bases between. In DNA, the CDR3 is TGCGCCAGCAGCCGGGGAAGGGGGGAGGAGACCCAGTACTTC. Translated: CASSRGRGEETQYF.

V and J are TRBV28 and TRBJ2-3; D uncertain. The CDR3 has 14 amino acids. V was trimmed by 6 bases and J by 9 bases, leaving 19 bases between them. The germline V gene encodes CDR1 MDHEN and CDR2 SYDVKM. CDR3 in amino acids: CASSISTAPGTQYF. Written as DNA, the CDR3 is TGTGCCAGCAGCATATCCACAGCCCCTGGGACGCAGTATTTT.

The genes are TRBV7-8 and TRBJ2-2, with 9 bases aligning to TRBD2. The CDR3 is made up of 16 amino acids. V trimming: 1 base; J trimming: 4 bases; junction bases outside the gene matches: 4. Per germline, CDR1 SGHVS and CDR2 FQNEAQ. CDR3 loop: CASSLGLADSTGELFF. For the CDR3, the DNA is TGTGCCAGCAGCTTAGGACTAGCGGACTCCACCGGGGAGCTGTTTTTT.

As for this clone: Other DNA sequences in the same sample also yield this CDR3. J is TRBJ2-1 and V is TRBV5-1; TRBD2 agrees at 7 bases. Germline lookup yields CDR1 SGHRS and CDR2 YFSETQ. The CDR3 has 16 amino acids. V gave up 0 bases and J gave up 3 bases; unmatched junction bases: 6. The CDR3 spells CASSLVGGSIYNEQFF. CDR3 in DNA: TGCGCCAGCAGCTTGGTTGGCGGGAGCATCTACAATGAGCAGTTCTTC. Using reference TRBV5-1 and TRBJ2-1 for the parts outside the CDR3, the full variable domain is KAGVTQTPRYLIKTRGQQVTLSCSPISGHRSVSWYQQTPGQGLQFLFEYFSETQRNKGNFPGRFSGRQFSNSRSEMNVSTLELGDSALYLCASSLVGGSIYNEQFFGPGTRLTVL.

This clone was counted a few times. V is TRBV4-1 and J is TRBJ2-5; D assignment may be TRBD1 or TRBD2 (5 bases each). Germline V gives CDR1 MGHRA, CDR2 YSYEKL. V lost 1 base to trimming and J lost 0 bases, with 12 bases between them. The CDR3 runs to 16 residues. CDR3 amino acids: CASSQAYGTDQETQYF. CDR3 nucleotides: TGCGCCAGCAGCCAAGCCTACGGGACGGACCAAGAGACCCAGTACTTC.

CDR3 amino acids: CASSLRWDTQYF. For the CDR3, the DNA is TGCGCCAGCAGCCTCCGTTGGGATACGCAGTATTTT. The rearrangement joins TRBV4-1 to TRBJ2-3; no clear D gene. V was cut by 4 bases and J by 6 bases, with 8 bases left in between. The CDR3 is made up of 12 amino acids. The germline CDR1 and CDR2 sequences are MGHRA and YSYEKL.

The rearrangement uses TRBV30 and TRBJ2-1; 10 bases are shared with TRBD2. This CDR3 has 14 residues. Germline CDR1 and CDR2: GTSNPN and SVGIG (reference sequence). Germline trimming cut 3 bases from V and 9 bases from J; bases unmatched to any gene: 8. The CDR3 DNA sequence: TGTGCCTGGAGCTCAGCGGGAGGGCCAATTGAGCAGTTCTTC. This sequence encodes CAWSSAGGPIEQFF.

This clone was seen a handful of times. The genes are TRBV7-2 and TRBJ2-1; no firm D call. Germline V gene data show CDR1 as SGHTA and CDR2 as FQGNSA. Trimming stripped 1 base from V and 5 bases from J, with 15 bases between. The CDR3 runs 16 residues. This CDR3 reads CASSLVALLDNNEQFF. The CDR3 DNA is TGTGCCAGCAGCTTAGTAGCACTCCTCGACAACAATGAGCAGTTCTTC.

This clone has a single count. The chain joins TRBV7-2 to TRBJ2-4; maybe TRBD1 (6 bases). The CDR3 contains 14 residues. The V gene's germline CDR1 is SGHTA and CDR2 FQGNSA. With 5 bases removed from V and 5 bases from J, the gap between germline ends came to 13 bases. As DNA, the CDR3 is TGTGCCAGCAGCCTTTCCCGGACAGAAAACATTCAGTACTTC. Translated, it gives CASSLSRTENIQYF.

This sequence joins TRBV5-1 and TRBJ1-2; 8 bases line up with TRBD1. Per the germline V gene, CDR1 is SGHRS and CDR2 is YFSETQ. Losses at the gene ends were 5 bases for V and 7 bases for J; bases not matched to a gene: 7. This CDR3 is built from 13 residues. The CDR3 DNA sequence: TGCGCCAGCAGTAAGAGGACAGGGTCTGGCTACACCTTC. It yields the protein CASSKRTGSGYTF.

The rearrangement uses TRBV10-3 and TRBJ2-7, with D possibly being TRBD1 (7 bases). The CDR3 spans 15 residues. The germline CDR1 and CDR2 sequences are ENHRY and SYGVKD. Trimming stripped 3 bases from V and 5 bases from J, with 17 bases between. CDR3 amino acids: CAISEKGGREDEQYF. The CDR3 region has the DNA TGTGCCATCAGTGAAAAAGGGGGCAGGGAGGACGAGCAGTACTTC.

This clone was seen a few times. The chain has TRBV29-1 and TRBJ2-2; TRBD2 matches at 11 bases. From germline, CDR1 is SQVTM and CDR2 ANQGSEA. V lost 7 bases to trimming and J lost 7 bases; unmatched junction nucleotides: 5. The CDR3 totals 13 residues. The CDR3 protein is CSALTSGVGELFF. CDR3 in DNA: TGCAGCGCCCTGACTAGCGGGGTCGGGGAGCTGTTTTTT.

The sample holds a few counts of this clone. The chain uses TRBV14 and TRBJ2-1, with D hard to call. Per germline, CDR1 SGHDN and CDR2 FVKESK. CDR3 length: 14 residues. V was shortened by 8 bases and J by 10 bases, with 21 bases between the two germline ends. In nucleotides, the CDR3 is TGTGCCAGCGGCTTAACGGCCAGAGCCTGGGAGCAGTTCTTC. Amino acid sequence: CASGLTARAWEQFF.

The J gene is TRBJ2-3, the V gene TRBV6-1; 9 bases match TRBD2. J gave up 6 bases and V 1 base, and 20 bases lay outside the gene matches. From germline, CDR1 is MNHNS and CDR2 SASEGT. The length of the CDR3 is 20 residues. CDR3 DNA sequence: TGTGCCAGCAGTGAAGTAGGGCGGGAGGGGCAAGGGGAATTCGCTGATACGCAGTATTTT. Translation gives CASSEVGREGQGEFADTQYF.

Turning to this clone: Being one base from a much bigger clone, this may be a read error. The identical CDR3 is also encoded by other nucleotide sequences in the sample. The rearrangement links TRBV18 to TRBJ1-5, with D unclear. This CDR3 spans 13 amino acids. V lost 2 bases, J lost 3 bases, and 5 bases lay in between. The germline CDR1 and CDR2 sequences are KGHSH and LQKENI. The CDR3 DNA is TGTGCCAGCTCACCAGGGGACAATCAGCCCCAGCATTTT. This codes for CASSPGDNQPQHF.

This clone occurred many times. The rearrangement links TRBV4-2 to TRBJ2-7, with TRBD1 matching over 7 bases. Germline CDR1 reads LGHNA; CDR2 reads YNFKEQ. The J segment lost 7 bases and the V segment lost 3 bases, leaving 12 bases of the junction unmatched. The CDR3 runs to 15 residues. The CDR3 coding sequence is TGTGCCAGCAGCCATCCCGGGACAGTGCCTCGGGAGCAGTACTTC. As protein: CASSHPGTVPREQYF.

As for this clone: The identical CDR3 is also encoded by other nucleotide sequences in the sample. The V gene is TRBV6-5, the J gene TRBJ1-2; D not resolved. From germline, CDR1 is MNHEY and CDR2 SVGAGI. Between the trimmed V and J ends, which lost 4 bases and 4 bases, there was a span of 4 bases. CDR3 length equals 11 residues. CDR3 residues: CASSSGYGYTF. The CDR3 DNA reads TGTGCCAGCAGTTCGGGCTATGGCTACACCTTC.

This clone was counted many times. V and J are TRBV2 and TRBJ2-7; D is perhaps TRBD2 (7 bases). CDR1 SNHLY and CDR2 FYNNEI come from the germline V gene. The CDR3 runs to 14 residues. With 7 bases removed from V and 4 bases from J, the gap between germline ends came to 17 bases. The DNA for the CDR3 is TGTGCCAGCATCCCACGGGGGGCGCGGTACGAGCAGTACTTC. Its protein is CASIPRGARYEQYF.

The chain carries TRBV19 and TRBJ1-2; tentatively, D is TRBD1 (6 bases). Germline V lookup: CDR1 LNHDA, CDR2 SQIVND (reference sequence). CDR3 length equals 13 residues. V was shortened by 9 bases and J by 3 bases, with 14 bases between the two germline ends. CDR3 DNA: TGTGCCAGCACCGAGGACAGACACTATGGCTACACCTTC. This codes for CASTEDRHYGYTF. The full variable domain, in which reference TRBV19 and TRBJ1-2 provide the parts outside the CDR3, is DGGITQSPKYLFRKEGQNVTLSCEQNLNHDAMYWYRQDPGQGLRLIYYSQIVNDFQKGDIAEGYSVSREKKESFPLTVTSAQKNPTAFYLCASTEDRHYGYTFGSGTRLTVV.

The chain couples TRBV5-4 to TRBJ1-2; 9 nucleotides match TRBD1. V shed 4 bases and J 4 bases; nucleotides not matched to a gene: 8. Germline-derived CDR1 and CDR2 are SGHNT and YYREEE (reference sequence). The CDR3 totals 15 residues. The DNA for the CDR3 is TGTGCCAGCAGCCTGGGACAGGGAGAGATCTATGGCTACACCTTC. Translation gives CASSLGQGEIYGYTF.

This clone appeared a few times. The chain carries TRBV19 and TRBJ2-1, with D possibly TRBD2 on 6 matching bases. The germline V gene encodes CDR1 LNHDA and CDR2 SQIVND (reference sequence). Deletions cut 5 bases from V and 6 bases from J, with 17 bases between. The CDR3 length is 15 residues. Here the CDR3 reads CASSRGREMGNEQFF. Here the CDR3 DNA reads TGTGCCAGTAGTCGAGGCCGGGAGATGGGCAATGAGCAGTTCTTC. Variable domain in full (rest from reference TRBV19 and TRBJ2-1): DGGITQSPKYLFRKEGQNVTLSCEQNLNHDAMYWYRQDPGQGLRLIYYSQIVNDFQKGDIAEGYSVSREKKESFPLTVTSAQKNPTAFYLCASSRGREMGNEQFFGPGTRLTVL.

This clone was seen once. The chain employs TRBV28 and TRBJ1-2; 9 bases fit TRBD1. Germline CDR1 reads MDHEN; CDR2 reads SYDVKM. Trimming cost V 7 bases and J 9 bases; bases outside gene matches: 12. The CDR3 sequence is 14 residues long. CDR3 residues: CASTDTGTGYRYTF. CDR3 in DNA: TGTGCCAGCACCGATACCGGGACAGGGTATCGCTACACCTTC.

About this clone: A much more abundant neighbour one base away suggests this may be a read error. This sequence joins TRBV6-5 and TRBJ2-1, with D hard to call. Trimming stripped 6 bases from V and 3 bases from J, with 3 bases between. The V gene's germline CDR1 is MNHEY and CDR2 SVGAGI. This CDR3 contains 11 residues. The CDR3 region has the DNA TGTGCCAGCAGAAACTACAATGAGCAGTTCTTC. As protein: CASRNYNEQFF.

The rearrangement links TRBV19 to TRBJ2-1; D is uncertain. The V end was cut by 3 bases, the J end by 5 bases, with 8 bases between. This CDR3 spans 13 amino acids. Germline V gene lookup returns CDR1 LNHDA and CDR2 SQIVND (reference sequence). CDR3 in DNA: TGTGCCAGTAGTATTCCCGGCGACAATGAGCAGTTCTTC. It yields the protein CASSIPGDNEQFF.

This sequence joins TRBV28 and TRBJ2-3; D tentatively reads TRBD1 or TRBD2 (5 bases each). V lost 5 bases, J lost 6 bases, and 18 bases lay in between. The CDR3 is 15 residues long. CDR1 MDHEN and CDR2 SYDVKM come from the germline V gene. Written as DNA, the CDR3 is TGTGCCAGCAGTCCCCCGGGGTCAGGGACGGATACGCAGTATTTT. Amino acid sequence: CASSPPGSGTDTQYF.

Here the CDR3 DNA reads TGTGCCACCTTACCGGGGACAGGACCTAAGGAGGGCAAGCAGTACTTC. This sequence encodes CATLPGTGPKEGKQYF. The V call is TRBV19, the J call TRBJ2-7; 8 bases fit TRBD1. The CDR3 runs to 16 residues. Trimming cost V 10 bases and J 8 bases; bases outside gene matches: 22. Germline-derived CDR1 and CDR2 are LNHDA and SQIVND (reference sequence).

The chain joins TRBV30 to TRBJ1-2; D gene ambiguous. Trimming took 3 bases from V and 1 from J, leaving 9 bases between them. The CDR3 consists of 13 residues. Looked up from germline, CDR1 is GTSNPN and CDR2 is SVGIG (reference sequence). CDR3 bases: TGTGCCTGGAGGACTTTACTTAACTATGGCTACACCTTC. Protein sequence: CAWRTLLNYGYTF.